These 27 T cell receptor beta chains were sequenced from one sample in a study of T cell responses to AZD1222 COVID-19 vaccine. TCRdb keeps only in-frame clones here, not all; method: immunoSEQ multiplex PCR. This table holds 150,000 to 200,000 clones, 80% to 95% found once. The sequencing used peripheral blood, collected on day 0 of AZD1222 vaccination. The source is an adult in good health.

The CDR3 spells CASSQTGTSGYEQYF. The CDR3 DNA sequence: TGTGCCAGCAGCCAAACCGGGACTAGCGGCTACGAGCAGTACTTC. The rearrangement joins TRBV4-2 to TRBJ2-7; 11 nucleotides agree with TRBD2. V shed 2 bases, J shed 3 bases, and the junction held 3 bases outside the gene matches. From germline, CDR1 is LGHNA and CDR2 YNFKEQ. This CDR3 contains 15 residues.

The rearrangement uses TRBV19 and TRBJ1-1; D is ambiguous. The CDR3 is made up of 11 amino acids. Germline values: CDR1 LNHDA, CDR2 SQIVND (reference sequence). Trimming removed 10 bases at V and 10 bases at J, with 16 bases between. The CDR3 protein is CATRRGEGAFF. DNA for the CDR3: TGTGCCACCCGGCGGGGTGAAGGAGCTTTCTTT.

The chain combines TRBV12-3 or TRBV12-4 with TRBJ2-7, with unresolved D. The CDR3 consists of 12 residues. The V gene lost 2 bases and the J gene lost 7 bases, with 9 bases spanning the gap. The DNA of the CDR3 is TGTGCCAGCAGTTTAAGCTATCGGGAGCAGTACTTC. Its protein is CASSLSYREQYF.

This chain joins TRBV9 and TRBJ1-3, with 8 bases lining up with TRBD1. The V gene end was trimmed by 0 bases and the J gene end by 4 bases; junction bases not matched to a gene: 6. Germline V lookup: CDR1 SGDLS, CDR2 YYNGEE. The CDR3 contains 16 residues. The CDR3 sequence is CASSVGSDRVGNTIYF. The CDR3 region has the DNA TGTGCCAGCAGCGTAGGTTCGGACAGGGTGGGAAACACCATATATTTT.

This chain uses TRBV21-1 with TRBJ1-4. TRBV21-1 is described as a pseudogene. The CDR3 length is 15 residues. This chain's CDR3 is CASVPGRAVNEKLFF. As DNA, the CDR3 is TGTGCCAGCGTCCCAGGGAGGGCTGTTAATGAAAAACTGTTTTTT.

This clone was counted once. The chain couples TRBV7-9 to TRBJ1-2; 7 nucleotides agree with TRBD1. Trimming at V came to 5 bases and at J to 11 bases, leaving 17 bases not matched to a gene. The CDR3 length is 15 residues. Germline V gives CDR1 SEHNR, CDR2 FQNEAQ (reference sequence). CDR3: CASSTRQGWPVRYTF. The CDR3 nucleotides are TGTGCCAGCAGCACAAGACAGGGTTGGCCCGTGCGTTACACCTTC. Together with reference TRBV7-9 and TRBJ1-2, the CDR3 gives the full variable domain: DTGVSQNPRHKITKRGQNVTFRCDPISEHNRLYWYRQTLGQGPEFLTYFQNEAQLEKSRLLSDRFSAERPKGSFSTLEIQRTEQGDSAMYLCASSTRQGWPVRYTFGSGTRLTVV.

The count of this clone is one. The rearrangement uses TRBV6-5 and TRBJ1-6; the match to TRBD1 covers 9 bases. V trimming: 4 bases; J trimming: 2 bases; junction bases outside the gene matches: 3. This CDR3 spans 16 amino acids. Germline loops: CDR1 MNHEY, CDR2 SVGAGI. In nucleotides, the CDR3 is TGTGCCAGCAGTTTACAGGGGGCAACCTATAATTCACCCCTCCACTTT. It translates to CASSLQGATYNSPLHF.

CDR3 bases: TGTGCCAGTAGGGACGTTAACTATGGCTACACCTTC. Its translation: CASRDVNYGYTF. This sequence joins TRBV19 and TRBJ1-2; D is uncertain. Germline CDR1 is LNHDA and CDR2 is SQIVND (reference sequence). There are 12 residues in the CDR3. V lost 6 bases and J lost 1, with 6 bases in between.

The chain links TRBV28 to TRBJ2-7; D might be TRBD2 (6 bases). The germline V and J ends were trimmed by 6 bases and 0 bases, with 9 bases remaining between them. CDR3 length: 13 amino acids. Germline CDR1 MDHEN, CDR2 SYDVKM. CDR3 bases: TGTGCCAGCAGACCGGGACTCTCCTACGAGCAGTACTTC. As protein: CASRPGLSYEQYF.

In DNA form, the CDR3 reads TGTGCCAGCAGTTTGGAGGGGGCAAAGTACTTC. This translates into CASSLEGAKYF. The chain carries TRBV28 and TRBJ2-5, with a tentative D call TRBD1 (7 bases). The V gene's germline CDR1 is MDHEN and CDR2 SYDVKM. V was trimmed by 3 bases and J by 12 bases, leaving 11 bases between them. This CDR3 region has 11 residues.

This clone was observed once. The DNA of the CDR3 is TGCGCCAGCAGCGTGCACCCAGGGTGGACTGAAGCTTTCTTT. It codes for CASSVHPGWTEAFF. V usage is TRBV4-1 and J usage is TRBJ1-1, with D tentatively TRBD1 (5 bases). Between the trimmed V and J ends, which lost 5 bases and 5 bases, there was a span of 15 bases. The CDR3 is 14 amino acids. Germline assignment: CDR1 MGHRA and CDR2 YSYEKL.

The gene calls are TRBV5-1 and TRBJ2-2; the D is unclear. The CDR3 is 16 residues long. Per germline, CDR1 SGHRS and CDR2 YFSETQ. Trimming took off 0 bases at V and 1 base at J, with 10 bases between the two ends. The CDR3 loop reads CASSLGPRQNTGELFF. Written as DNA, the CDR3 is TGCGCCAGCAGCTTGGGTCCTAGACAGAACACCGGGGAGCTGTTTTTT.

This chain links TRBV14 with TRBJ2-6, with no clear D. V dropped 4 bases and J dropped 1 base, with 11 bases sitting between them. The CDR3 contains 16 residues. Germline V gene data show CDR1 as SGHDN and CDR2 as FVKESK. The chain's CDR3 is CASSPLRGSGANVLTF. The DNA for the CDR3 is TGTGCCAGCAGCCCCCTCCGAGGTTCTGGGGCCAACGTCCTGACTTTC.

The chain links TRBV28 to TRBJ1-1; D remains unclear. This CDR3 has 13 amino acids. V lost 6 bases to trimming and J lost 0 bases, with 8 bases between them. Germline CDR1 and CDR2: MDHEN and SYDVKM. The CDR3 region is CASSLDLNTEAFF. The CDR3 DNA sequence: TGTGCCAGCAGCCTCGACCTGAACACTGAAGCTTTCTTT.

The V call is TRBV18, the J call TRBJ1-1, with D uncertain. The CDR3 is 15 residues long. Germline CDR1 and CDR2: KGHSH and LQKENI. V shed 1 base and J shed 3 bases, with 12 bases lying between them. The DNA of the CDR3 is TGTGCCAGCTCACCACGGACGTCAGAGTACACTGAAGCTTTCTTT. It is translated as CASSPRTSEYTEAFF.

The chain has TRBV2 and TRBJ1-2; 9 nucleotides match TRBD1. The CDR3 consists of 14 residues. J gave up 7 bases and V 2 bases, and 5 bases lay outside the gene matches. Germline CDR1 is SNHLY and CDR2 is FYNNEI. The CDR3 here is CASSETGGASGYTF. DNA for the CDR3: TGTGCCAGCAGTGAAACAGGGGGCGCATCTGGCTACACCTTC.

This clone appeared a few times. CDR3 protein: CASRLVDLAGYLEQFF. CDR3 nucleotide sequence: TGTGCAAGTCGCTTAGTAGATCTAGCGGGGTATCTTGAGCAGTTCTTC. The genes are TRBV12-2 and TRBJ2-1; the DNA was not compared with TRBD2, the D call given in the table. TRBV12-2 is an annotated pseudogene. CDR3 length: 16 residues.

This sequence joins TRBV19 and TRBJ1-5; tentative D call: TRBD1 (6 bases). Trimming shortened V by 2 bases and J by 1 base, and 15 bases separated the two germline ends. Germline V lookup: CDR1 LNHDA, CDR2 SQIVND (reference sequence). The CDR3 consists of 17 residues. CDR3 in amino acids: CASSISPGVGSNQPQHF. Here the CDR3 DNA reads TGTGCCAGTAGTATAAGTCCAGGGGTTGGGAGCAATCAGCCCCAGCATTTT.

The genes are TRBV20-1 and TRBJ1-2; D unresolved. Looked up from germline, CDR1 is DFQATT and CDR2 is SNEGSKA (reference sequence). Trimming shortened V by 5 bases and J by 5 bases, and 9 bases separated the two germline ends. There are 11 residues in the CDR3. The CDR3 is CSALYNYGYTF. The CDR3 DNA follows: TGCAGTGCTCTTTATAATTATGGCTACACCTTC.

The chain joins TRBV5-1 to TRBJ1-2; maybe TRBD1 (5 bases). Germline V gives CDR1 SGHRS, CDR2 YFSETQ. Trimming stripped 0 bases from V and 3 bases from J, with 9 bases between. This CDR3 spans 14 amino acids. DNA of the CDR3: TGCGCCAGCAGCTTGGTGGCCAGGGACTATGGCTACACCTTC. It translates to CASSLVARDYGYTF.

The chain joins TRBV5-1 to TRBJ2-3, with unresolved D. CDR1 SGHRS and CDR2 YFSETQ come from the germline V gene. V dropped 0 bases and J dropped 2 bases, with 7 bases sitting between them. This CDR3 spans 14 amino acids. This CDR3 reads CASSLGPNTDTQYF. The DNA of the CDR3 is TGCGCCAGCAGCTTGGGACCTAACACAGATACGCAGTATTTT.

This chain connects TRBV5-1 to TRBJ2-2; D ambiguous. Germline V CDR1 and CDR2: SGHRS, YFSETQ. The CDR3 runs to 13 residues. The ends were cut back, 4 bases at V and 0 bases at J, with 4 bases in the middle. This CDR3 reads CASSASNTGELFF. CDR3 sequence (DNA): TGCGCCAGCAGCGCGTCGAACACCGGGGAGCTGTTTTTT.

The chain employs TRBV28 and TRBJ1-6; TRBD1 might be the D (5 bases). The CDR3 spans 14 residues. V was shortened by 5 bases and J by 5 bases, with 10 bases between the two germline ends. Germline lookup yields CDR1 MDHEN and CDR2 SYDVKM. DNA for the CDR3: TGTGCCAGCAGTCGGCAGGGAAATAATTCACCCCTCCACTTT. Translating gives CASSRQGNNSPLHF.

V gene TRBV6-5 combines with J gene TRBJ1-2; maybe TRBD1 (5 bases). The CDR3 covers 13 residues. Germline V lookup: CDR1 MNHEY, CDR2 SVGAGI. Trimming pared 8 bases from V and 14 bases from J, leaving 24 bases between. CDR3 nucleotide sequence: TGTGCCAGCCGCACACCGGGGCGGCCCCTACAGACCTTC. This gives the protein CASRTPGRPLQTF.

This clone was observed a handful of times. The chain combines TRBV21-1 with TRBJ2-7; the D call of TRBD1 is as the table states it, not checked on the DNA. TRBV21-1 is designated a pseudogene. This CDR3 has 12 residues. Here the CDR3 reads CASSRAPYEQYF. The CDR3 DNA reads TGTGCCAGCAGCAGGGCCCCTTACGAGCAGTACTTC.

The chain carries TRBV18 and TRBJ1-1; weak D call: TRBD1 (6 bases). V lost 5 bases, J lost 3 bases, and 22 bases lay in between. Looked up from germline, CDR1 is KGHSH and CDR2 is LQKENI. The CDR3 sequence is 17 residues long. The CDR3 sequence is CASSGFRGGAGDTEAFF. The CDR3 nucleotides are TGTGCCAGCTCAGGGTTCAGGGGCGGGGCCGGGGACACTGAAGCTTTCTTT.

The J gene is TRBJ2-3, the V gene TRBV3-1 (or the pseudogene TRBV3-2); D may be TRBD2 (6 bases). Per the germline V gene, CDR1 is LGHDT and CDR2 is YNNKEL (reference sequence). The CDR3 covers 13 residues. The germline V and J ends were trimmed by 4 bases and 2 bases, with 7 bases remaining between them. DNA of the CDR3: TGTGCCAGCAGCCGGGGGGTCACAGATACGCAGTATTTT. Amino acids: CASSRGVTDTQYF.